Sequencing of this TCR beta chain was carried out in a study of blood T cell repertoires in COVID-19. Seattle's enrolled individuals joined amid active infection and were then monitored longitudinally. The assay was immunoSEQ multiplex PCR, and TCRdb's table has in-frame clones only and misses some. The data contain around 180,000 clones, roughly 79% of them singletons. The CDR3 spans 15 residues. The germline gives CDR1 MNHEY, CDR2 SVGAGI. V was pared by 0 bases and J by 1 base, with 9 bases between. The source of this sequence is a woman at least 80 years old with COVID-19, enrolled during active disease. The sample taken for sequencing was peripheral blood. The chain employs TRBV6-5 and TRBJ1-2; D is perhaps TRBD1 (6 bases). The CDR3 coding sequence is TGTGCCAGCAGTTACTCGGGCAGGGGTAACTATGGCTACACCTTC. Amino acid sequence: CASSYSGRGNYGYTF.